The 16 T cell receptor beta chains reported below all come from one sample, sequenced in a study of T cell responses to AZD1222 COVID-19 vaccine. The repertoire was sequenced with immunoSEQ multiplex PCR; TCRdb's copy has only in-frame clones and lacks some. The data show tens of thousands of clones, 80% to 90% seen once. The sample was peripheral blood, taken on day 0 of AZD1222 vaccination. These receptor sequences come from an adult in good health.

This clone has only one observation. Here the CDR3 reads CASSRLAGVEDTQYF. In nucleotides, the CDR3 is TGTGCCAGCAGCCGACTAGCGGGAGTGGAAGATACGCAGTATTTT. This chain links TRBV3-1 (or the pseudogene TRBV3-2) with TRBJ2-3; 12 bases are shared with TRBD2. Germline V CDR1 and CDR2: LGHDT, YNNKEL (reference sequence). The CDR3 is 15 residues long. V was pared by 4 bases and J by 5 bases, with 4 bases of the junction left unmatched.

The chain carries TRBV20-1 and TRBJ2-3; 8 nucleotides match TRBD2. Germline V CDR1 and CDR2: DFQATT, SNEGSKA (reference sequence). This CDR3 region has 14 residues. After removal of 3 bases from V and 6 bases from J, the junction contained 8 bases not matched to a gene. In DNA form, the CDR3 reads TGCAGTGCTAGTGAAGCGGGAGCATCCGATACGCAGTATTTT. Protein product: CSASEAGASDTQYF.

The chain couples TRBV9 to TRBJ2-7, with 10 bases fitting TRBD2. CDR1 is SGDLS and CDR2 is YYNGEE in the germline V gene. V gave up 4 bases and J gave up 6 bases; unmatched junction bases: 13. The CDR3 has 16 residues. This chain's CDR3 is CASSLDSGRSSGEQYF. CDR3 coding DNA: TGTGCCAGCAGCCTAGATAGCGGGAGGTCCTCGGGCGAGCAGTACTTC. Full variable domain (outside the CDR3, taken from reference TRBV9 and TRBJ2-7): DSGVTQTPKHLITATGQRVTLRCSPRSGDLSVYWYQQSLDQGLQFLIQYYNGEERAKGNILERFSAQQFPDLHSELNLSSLELGDSALYFCASSLDSGRSSGEQYFGPGTRLTVT.

CDR3 sequence reads: CASSERTEFTSEQYF. The CDR3 DNA follows: TGTGCCAGCAGTGAGCGGACAGAATTTACGAGCGAGCAGTACTTC. The chain links TRBV6-1 to TRBJ2-7, with D possibly being TRBD1 (6 bases). V was cut by 3 bases and J by 6 bases, with 18 bases left in between. This CDR3 contains 15 residues. In germline, CDR1 is MNHNS, CDR2 SASEGT.

In DNA, the CDR3 is TGCGCCAGCAGTGAGTCGGAACAGGGTTTGCCAGGGCAGTACTTC. As protein: CASSESEQGLPGQYF. The V and J genes are TRBV10-1 and TRBJ2-7; D may be TRBD1 (6 bases). The CDR3 has 15 residues. The V gene lost 0 bases and the J gene lost 9 bases, with 18 bases spanning the gap. CDR1 WNHNN and CDR2 SYGVQD come from the germline V gene (reference sequence).

CDR3 in amino acids: CSVVDLMYGYTF. The DNA for the CDR3 is TGCAGCGTTGTAGACCTGATGTATGGCTACACCTTC. The chain couples TRBV29-1 to TRBJ1-2; D remains unclear. The CDR3 runs to 12 residues. Germline values: CDR1 SQVTM, CDR2 ANQGSEA. The V gene lost 4 bases and the J gene lost 5 bases, with 11 bases spanning the gap.

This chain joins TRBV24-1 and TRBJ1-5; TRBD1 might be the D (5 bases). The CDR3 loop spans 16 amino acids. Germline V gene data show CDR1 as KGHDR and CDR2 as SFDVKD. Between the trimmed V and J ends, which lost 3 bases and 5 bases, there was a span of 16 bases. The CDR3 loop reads CATSDTSPGPHQPQHF. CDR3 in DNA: TGTGCCACCAGTGATACCTCTCCGGGACCCCATCAGCCCCAGCATTTT.

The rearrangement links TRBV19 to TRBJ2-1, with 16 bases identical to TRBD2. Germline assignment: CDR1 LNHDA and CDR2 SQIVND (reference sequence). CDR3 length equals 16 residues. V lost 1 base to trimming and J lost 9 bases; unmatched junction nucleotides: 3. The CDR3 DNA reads TGTGCCAGTAGTATAGGGGGACTAGCGGGAGGGGGTGAGCAGTTCTTC. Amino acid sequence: CASSIGGLAGGGEQFF.

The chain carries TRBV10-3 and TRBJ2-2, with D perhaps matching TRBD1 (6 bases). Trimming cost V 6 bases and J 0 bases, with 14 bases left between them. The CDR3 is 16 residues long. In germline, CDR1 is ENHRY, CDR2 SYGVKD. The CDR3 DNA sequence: TGTGCCATCAGAATACAGGGAGAGCCGAACACCGGGGAGCTGTTTTTT. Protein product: CAIRIQGEPNTGELFF.

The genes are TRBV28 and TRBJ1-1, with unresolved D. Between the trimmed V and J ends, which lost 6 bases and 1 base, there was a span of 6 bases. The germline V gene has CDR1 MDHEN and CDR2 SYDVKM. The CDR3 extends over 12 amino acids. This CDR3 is CASRRANTEAFF. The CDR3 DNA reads TGTGCCAGCAGAAGGGCGAACACTGAAGCTTTCTTT.

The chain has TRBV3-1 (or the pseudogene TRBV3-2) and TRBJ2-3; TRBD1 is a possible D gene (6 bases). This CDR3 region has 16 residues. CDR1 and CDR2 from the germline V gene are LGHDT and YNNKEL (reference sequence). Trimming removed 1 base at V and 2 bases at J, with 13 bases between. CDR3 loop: CASSQAGAGDTDTQYF. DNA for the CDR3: TGTGCCAGCAGCCAAGCGGGCGCAGGGGACACAGATACGCAGTATTTT.

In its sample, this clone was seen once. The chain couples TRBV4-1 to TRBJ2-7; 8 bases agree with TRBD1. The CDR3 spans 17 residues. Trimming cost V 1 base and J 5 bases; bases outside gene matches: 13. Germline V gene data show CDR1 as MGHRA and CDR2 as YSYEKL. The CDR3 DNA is TGCGCCAGCAGCCAAGCCGGCGACAGGGGTTTTCACAACGAGCAGTACTTC. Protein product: CASSQAGDRGFHNEQYF.

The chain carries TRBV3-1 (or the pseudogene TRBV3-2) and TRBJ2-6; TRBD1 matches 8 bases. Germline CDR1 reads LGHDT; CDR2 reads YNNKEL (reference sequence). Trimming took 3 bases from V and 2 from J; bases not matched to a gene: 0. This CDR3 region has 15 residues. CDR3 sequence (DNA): TGTGCCAGCAGCCACAGGGGGCCTGGGGCCAACGTCCTGACTTTC. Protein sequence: CASSHRGPGANVLTF.

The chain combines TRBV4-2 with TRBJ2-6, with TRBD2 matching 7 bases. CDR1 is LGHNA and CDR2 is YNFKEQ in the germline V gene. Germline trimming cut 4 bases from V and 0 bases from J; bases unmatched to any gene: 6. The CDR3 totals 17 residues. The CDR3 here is CASSPREGSSGANVLTF. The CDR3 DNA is TGTGCCAGCAGCCCCAGGGAGGGAAGCTCTGGGGCCAACGTCCTGACTTTC.

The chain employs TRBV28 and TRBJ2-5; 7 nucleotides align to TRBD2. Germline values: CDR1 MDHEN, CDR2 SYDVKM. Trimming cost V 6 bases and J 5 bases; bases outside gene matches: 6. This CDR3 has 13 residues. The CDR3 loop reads CASRWGGMETQYF. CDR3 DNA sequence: TGTGCCAGCAGGTGGGGGGGGATGGAGACCCAGTACTTC.

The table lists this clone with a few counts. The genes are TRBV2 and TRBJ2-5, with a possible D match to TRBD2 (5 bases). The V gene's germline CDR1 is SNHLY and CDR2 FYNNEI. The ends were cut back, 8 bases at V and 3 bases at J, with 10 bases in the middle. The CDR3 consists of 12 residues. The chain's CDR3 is CASGREEETQYF. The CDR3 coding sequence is TGTGCCAGCGGCCGGGAAGAAGAGACCCAGTACTTC.